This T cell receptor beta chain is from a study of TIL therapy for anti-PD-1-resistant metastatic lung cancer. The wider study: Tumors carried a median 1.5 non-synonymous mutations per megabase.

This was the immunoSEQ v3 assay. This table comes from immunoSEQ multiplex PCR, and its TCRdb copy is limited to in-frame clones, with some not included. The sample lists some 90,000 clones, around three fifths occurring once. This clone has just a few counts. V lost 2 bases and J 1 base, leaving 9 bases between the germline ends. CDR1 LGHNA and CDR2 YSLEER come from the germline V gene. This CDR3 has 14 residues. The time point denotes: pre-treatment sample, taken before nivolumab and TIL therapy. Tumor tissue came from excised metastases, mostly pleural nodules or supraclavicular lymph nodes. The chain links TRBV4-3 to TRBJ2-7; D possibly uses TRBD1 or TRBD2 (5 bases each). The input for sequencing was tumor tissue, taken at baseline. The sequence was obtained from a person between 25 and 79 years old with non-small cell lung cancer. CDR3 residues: CASSQSEGSYEQYF. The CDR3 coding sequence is TGCGCCAGCAGCCAATCCGAGGGGTCCTACGAGCAGTACTTC.